This T cell receptor beta chain derives from a study of T-cell memory formation after mild COVID-19. J was trimmed by 7 bases and V by 3 bases; bases with no gene match: 2. Looked up from germline, CDR1 is LGHNA and CDR2 is YSLEER. This CDR3 comprises 13 residues. Amplification by 5'RACE using constant-segment primers produced TCR alpha and TCR beta cDNA libraries that carried sample barcodes and UMIs. Using its own MiXCR run on the 5' RACE reads, TCRdb lists one record per CDR3 protein. The repertoire consists of about 400,000 distinct CDR3 sequences, with approximately 18% occurring once and the leading ten covering 20% to 25%.

V is TRBV4-3 and J is TRBJ1-5; TRBD1 matches at 8 bases. The source of this sequence is a man between 18 and 35 years old who had mild COVID-19 (a few samples of this study predate the infection). Cell type and time point are not known. The sample was PBMCs or a T cell subset sorted from them (not recorded which). CDR3 amino acids: CASSHNRGQPQHF. The CDR3, as DNA: TGCGCCAGCAGCCATAACAGGGGGCAGCCCCAGCATTTT.